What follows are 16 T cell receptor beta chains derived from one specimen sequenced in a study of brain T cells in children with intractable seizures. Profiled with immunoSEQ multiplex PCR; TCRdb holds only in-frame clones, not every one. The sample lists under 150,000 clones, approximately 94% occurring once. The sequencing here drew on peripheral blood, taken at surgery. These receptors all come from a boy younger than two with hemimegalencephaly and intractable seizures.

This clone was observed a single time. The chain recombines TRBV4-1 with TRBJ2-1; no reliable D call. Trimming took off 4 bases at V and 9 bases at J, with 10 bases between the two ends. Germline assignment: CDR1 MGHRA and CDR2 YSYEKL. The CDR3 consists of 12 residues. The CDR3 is CASSLIAGEQFF. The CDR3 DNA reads TGCGCCAGCAGCCTTATAGCTGGTGAGCAGTTCTTC.

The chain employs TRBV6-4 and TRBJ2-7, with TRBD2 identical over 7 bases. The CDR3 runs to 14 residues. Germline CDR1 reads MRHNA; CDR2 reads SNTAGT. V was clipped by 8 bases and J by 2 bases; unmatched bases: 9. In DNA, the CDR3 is TGTGCCAGCCGAATTCTAGCGGAAACCTACGAGCAGTACTTC. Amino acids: CASRILAETYEQYF.

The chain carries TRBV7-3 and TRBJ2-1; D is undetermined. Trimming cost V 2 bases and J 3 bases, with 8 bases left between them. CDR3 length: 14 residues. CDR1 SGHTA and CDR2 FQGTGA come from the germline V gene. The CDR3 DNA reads TGTGCCAGCAGCTTAGCCCCCCTCTACAATGAGCAGTTCTTC. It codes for CASSLAPLYNEQFF.

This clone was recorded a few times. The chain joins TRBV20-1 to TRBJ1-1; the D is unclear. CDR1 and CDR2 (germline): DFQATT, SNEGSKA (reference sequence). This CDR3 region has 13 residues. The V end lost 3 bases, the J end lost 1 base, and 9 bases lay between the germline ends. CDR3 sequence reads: CSASPDPNTEAFF. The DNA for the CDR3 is TGCAGTGCTAGTCCGGACCCGAACACTGAAGCTTTCTTT.

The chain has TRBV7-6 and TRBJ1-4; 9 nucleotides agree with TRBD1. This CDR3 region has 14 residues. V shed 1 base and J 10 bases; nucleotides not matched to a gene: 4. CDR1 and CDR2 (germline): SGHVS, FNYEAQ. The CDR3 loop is CASSLGDREPKLFF. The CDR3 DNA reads TGTGCCAGCAGCTTAGGGGACAGGGAGCCAAAACTGTTTTTT.

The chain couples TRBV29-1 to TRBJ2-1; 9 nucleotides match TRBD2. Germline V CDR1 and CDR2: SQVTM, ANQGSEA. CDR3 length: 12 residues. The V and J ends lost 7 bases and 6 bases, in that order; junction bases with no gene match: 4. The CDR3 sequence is CSGASGTNEQFF. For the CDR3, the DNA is TGCAGCGGGGCTAGCGGGACCAATGAGCAGTTCTTC.

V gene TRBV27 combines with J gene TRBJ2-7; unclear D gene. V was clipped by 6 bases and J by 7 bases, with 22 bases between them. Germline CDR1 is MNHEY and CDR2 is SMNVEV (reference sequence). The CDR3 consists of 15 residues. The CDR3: CASSRFPNGQGEQYF. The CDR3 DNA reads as TGTGCCAGCAGCCGTTTCCCGAACGGGCAAGGGGAGCAGTACTTC.

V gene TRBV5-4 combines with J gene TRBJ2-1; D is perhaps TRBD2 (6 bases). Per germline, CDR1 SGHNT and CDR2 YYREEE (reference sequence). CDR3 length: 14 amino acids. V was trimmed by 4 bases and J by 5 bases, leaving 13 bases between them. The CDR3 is CASSPRGGDNEQFF. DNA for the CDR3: TGTGCCAGCAGCCCTCGTGGAGGGGACAATGAGCAGTTCTTC.

The CDR3 protein is CASSLEGRASYNEQFF. As DNA, the CDR3 is TGCGCCAGCAGCTTGGAGGGGAGAGCTTCCTACAATGAGCAGTTCTTC. V usage is TRBV5-1 and J usage is TRBJ2-1, with D perhaps given as TRBD1 or TRBD2 (5 bases each). CDR1 is SGHRS and CDR2 is YFSETQ in the germline V gene. V lost 0 bases, J lost 1 base, and 11 bases lay in between. The CDR3 is made up of 16 amino acids.

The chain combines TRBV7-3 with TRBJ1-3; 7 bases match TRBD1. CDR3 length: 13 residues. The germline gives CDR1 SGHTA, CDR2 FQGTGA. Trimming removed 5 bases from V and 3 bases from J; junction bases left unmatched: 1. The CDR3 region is CASSRTGGNTIYF. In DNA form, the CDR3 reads TGTGCCAGCAGCCGGACAGGTGGAAACACCATATATTTT.

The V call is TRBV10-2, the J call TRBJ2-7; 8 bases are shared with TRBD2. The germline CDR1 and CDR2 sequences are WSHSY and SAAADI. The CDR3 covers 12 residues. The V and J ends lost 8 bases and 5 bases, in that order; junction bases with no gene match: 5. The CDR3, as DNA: TGCGCCAGCGGTCCGGGGGGGAACGAGCAGTACTTC. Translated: CASGPGGNEQYF.

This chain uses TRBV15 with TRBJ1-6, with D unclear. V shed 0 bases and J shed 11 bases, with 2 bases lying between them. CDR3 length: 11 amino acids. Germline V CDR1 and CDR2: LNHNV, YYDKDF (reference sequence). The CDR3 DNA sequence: TGTGCCACCAGCAGAGATACACCCCTCCACTTT. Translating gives CATSRDTPLHF.

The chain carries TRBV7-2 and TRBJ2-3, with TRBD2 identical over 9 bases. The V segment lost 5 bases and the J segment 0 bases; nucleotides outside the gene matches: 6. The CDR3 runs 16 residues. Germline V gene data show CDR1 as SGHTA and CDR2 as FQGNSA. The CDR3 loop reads CASSPEGLASTDTQYF. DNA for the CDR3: TGTGCCAGCAGCCCGGAAGGACTAGCGAGCACAGATACGCAGTATTTT.

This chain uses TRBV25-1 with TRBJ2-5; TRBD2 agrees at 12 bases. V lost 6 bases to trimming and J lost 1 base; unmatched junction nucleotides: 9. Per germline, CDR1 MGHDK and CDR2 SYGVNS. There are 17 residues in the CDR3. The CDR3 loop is CASSLTRTSGAQETQYF. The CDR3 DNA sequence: TGTGCCAGCAGCCTCACCCGGACTAGCGGGGCCCAAGAGACCCAGTACTTC.

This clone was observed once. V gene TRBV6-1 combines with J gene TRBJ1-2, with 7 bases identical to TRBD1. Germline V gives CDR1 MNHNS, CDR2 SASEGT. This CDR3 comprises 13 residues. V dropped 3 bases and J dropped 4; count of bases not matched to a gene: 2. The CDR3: CASSEAGGYGYTF. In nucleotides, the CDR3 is TGTGCCAGCAGTGAGGCAGGGGGCTATGGCTACACCTTC.

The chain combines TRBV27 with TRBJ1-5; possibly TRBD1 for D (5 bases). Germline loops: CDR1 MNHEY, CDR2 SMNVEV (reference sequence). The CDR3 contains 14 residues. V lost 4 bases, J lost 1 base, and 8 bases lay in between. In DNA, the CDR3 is TGTGCCAGCAGTTGGGGGGGGAGCAATCAGCCCCAGCATTTT. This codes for CASSWGGSNQPQHF.